Listed here are 9 T cell receptor beta chains from one sample, sequenced in a study of T cells of healthy individuals. TCRdb re-analysed the 5' RACE reads in MiXCR, keeping a single row per CDR3 protein. In the table there are 95,000 to 100,000 distinct CDR3 sequences, 15% to 20% of which are singletons. These receptors originate from a human donor in good health.

Worth noting for this clonotype: Mismatch with germline at one junction end may stem from a read error. This chain's CDR3 is CASSPSRLAGGSSHEQYF. The CDR3 region has the DNA TGCGCCAGCAGCCCCAGCAGGCTAGCGGGAGGGTCCTCCCACGAGCAGTACTTC. The chain is built from TRBV4-1 and TRBJ2-7; 12 bases line up with TRBD2. The CDR3 consists of 18 residues. Germline V gives CDR1 MGHRA, CDR2 YSYEKL.

The rearrangement uses TRBV10-3 and TRBJ2-1; 11 bases map to TRBD2. The germline CDR1 and CDR2 sequences are ENHRY and SYGVKD. CDR3 length equals 18 residues. J gave up 7 bases and V 2 bases, and 13 bases lay outside the gene matches. The CDR3 DNA reads as TGTGCCATCAGTGAGACCTACGTAGCGGGAGGGCGAAAAAATGAGCAGTTCTTC. It codes for CAISETYVAGGRKNEQFF.

This clonotype has more than one count but fewer than ten. The chain's CDR3 is CASSYTGSLEQYF. The CDR3 region has the DNA TGTGCCAGCAGCTACACGGGATCGCTTGAGCAGTACTTC. The chain carries TRBV5-5 and TRBJ2-7; tentative D call: TRBD2 (5 bases). V dropped 3 bases and J dropped 7 bases, with 14 bases sitting between them. CDR1 is SGHKS and CDR2 is YYEKEE in the germline V gene (reference sequence). This CDR3 spans 13 amino acids. The whole variable domain, remainder taken from reference TRBV5-5 and TRBJ2-7, is DAGVTQSPTHLIKTRGQQVTLRCSPISGHKSVSWYQQVLGQGPQFIFQYYEKEERGRGNFPDRFSARQFPNYSSELNVNALLLGDSALYLCASSYTGSLEQYFGPGTRLTVT.

This clonotype was seen ten or more times. The chain uses TRBV2 and TRBJ1-5; D unclear. V gave up 6 bases and J gave up 1 base, with 10 bases separating them. Germline assignment: CDR1 SNHLY and CDR2 FYNNEI. The CDR3 is 14 residues long. CDR3: CASSAERSNQPQHF. For the CDR3, the DNA is TGTGCCAGCAGCGCTGAAAGGAGCAATCAGCCCCAGCATTTT. Full variable domain (outside the CDR3, taken from reference TRBV2 and TRBJ1-5): EPEVTQTPSHQVTQMGQEVILRCVPISNHLYFYWYRQILGQKVEFLVSFYNNEISEKSEIFDDQFSVERPDGSNFTLKIRSTKLEDSAMYFCASSAERSNQPQHFGDGTRLSIL.

Details on this clonotype: One base away lies a much larger clone, so this may be a sequencing read error. For the CDR3, the DNA is TGTGCCAGCTTCTCCTGGGGGCGTGGAGACTACGAGCAGTACTTC. Its translation is CASFSWGRGDYEQYF. This rearrangement joins TRBV6-1 to TRBJ2-7; the D gene is possibly TRBD1 (6 bases). The CDR3 runs 15 residues. CDR1 is MNHNS, CDR2 SASEGT, per germline. The germline V and J ends were trimmed by 8 bases and 3 bases, with 20 bases remaining between them.

The V and J genes are TRBV6-2 or TRBV6-3 and TRBJ1-1; D not certain. CDR3 length: 13 residues. Per the germline V gene, CDR1 is MNHEY and CDR2 is SVGEGT. The ends were cut back, 6 bases at V and 6 bases at J, with 14 bases in the middle. DNA of the CDR3: TGTGCCAGCAGAGACCCCGTGGTCCCTGAAGCTTTCTTT. The encoded protein is CASRDPVVPEAFF.

This clonotype was counted ten times or more. The chain combines TRBV7-2 with TRBJ1-5; D not resolved. Germline CDR1 SGHTA, CDR2 FQGNSA. Trimming removed 1 base from V and 9 bases from J, with 10 bases in between. This CDR3 has 13 amino acids. As DNA, the CDR3 is TGTGCCAGCAGCTTAGGCCGGGCGGCGCCCCAGCATTTT. Protein: CASSLGRAAPQHF.

This clonotype was observed a few times. The chain has TRBV20-1 and TRBJ1-1, with D uncertain. V was pared by 3 bases and J by 1 base, with 12 bases between. Germline-derived CDR1 and CDR2 are DFQATT and SNEGSKA (reference sequence). The CDR3 consists of 14 residues. Here the CDR3 reads CSASLPTENTEAFF. The CDR3 DNA sequence: TGCAGTGCTAGCCTCCCGACCGAGAACACTGAAGCTTTCTTT.

Details on this clonotype: This may be a read error: a much more frequent sequence differs by one nucleotide. The CDR3 loop reads CTSSPRTGDGYTF. CDR3 bases: TGCACCAGCAGCCCAAGGACAGGGGATGGCTACACCTTC. This chain connects TRBV4-3 to TRBJ1-2; 9 bases match TRBD1. CDR1 and CDR2 (germline): LGHNA, YSLEER. This CDR3 region has 13 residues.